Below are 24 T cell receptor beta chains sequenced from a single sample in a study of T cells in narcolepsy. Here immunoSEQ multiplex PCR was the method, and the copy in TCRdb shows in-frame clones only, minus some. The repertoire has tens of thousands of clones, about three quarters of them found once; the top ten carry around 1.3%. Material: CD45RA- memory CD4+ T cells from PBMCs. These receptors were collected from a human donor with narcolepsy.

The rearrangement links TRBV29-1 to TRBJ1-1; D is uncertain. CDR3 length: 13 residues. The germline CDR1 and CDR2 sequences are SQVTM and ANQGSEA. Trimming shortened V by 8 bases and J by 1 base, and 14 bases separated the two germline ends. This CDR3 is CSLQDGGNTEAFF. The CDR3 DNA reads TGCAGCCTCCAGGATGGAGGGAACACTGAAGCTTTCTTT.

The V call is TRBV9, the J call TRBJ2-1, with 9 bases that match TRBD2. Germline values: CDR1 SGDLS, CDR2 YYNGEE. The CDR3 sequence is 16 residues long. V shed 3 bases and J 5 bases; nucleotides not matched to a gene: 9. The CDR3 bases are TGTGCCAGCAGCGCGACCGGGACTAGCCTTCACAATGAGCAGTTCTTC. It yields the protein CASSATGTSLHNEQFF. The complete variable domain, with remaining parts taken from reference TRBV9 and TRBJ2-1, reads DSGVTQTPKHLITATGQRVTLRCSPRSGDLSVYWYQQSLDQGLQFLIQYYNGEERAKGNILERFSAQQFPDLHSELNLSSLELGDSALYFCASSATGTSLHNEQFFGPGTRLTVL.

This clone was seen only a few times. The identical CDR3 is also encoded by other nucleotide sequences in the sample. The chain links TRBV4-1 to TRBJ2-1, with a weak D call TRBD2 (6 bases). The CDR3 spans 15 residues. Germline-derived CDR1 and CDR2 are MGHRA and YSYEKL. Trimming removed 1 base from V and 4 bases from J, with 11 bases in between. CDR3 DNA: TGCGCCAGCAGCCAAGGCGGGACGGCTTACAATGAGCAGTTCTTC. Residues: CASSQGGTAYNEQFF.

This chain uses TRBV6-6 with TRBJ2-4; D is possibly TRBD1 (6 bases). CDR1 is MNHNY and CDR2 is SVGAGI in the germline V gene (reference sequence). Trimming shortened V by 7 bases and J by 0 bases, and 10 bases separated the two germline ends. This CDR3 is 14 amino acids long. This chain's CDR3 is CASTRGTAKNIQYF. CDR3 coding DNA: TGTGCCAGCACTAGGGGGACAGCCAAAAACATTCAGTACTTC.

The CDR3 loop is CASSLVWEGEQYF. The CDR3 nucleotides read TGCGCCAGCAGCTTGGTGTGGGAAGGCGAGCAGTACTTC. V gene TRBV5-1 combines with J gene TRBJ2-7; D call uncertain. The CDR3 spans 13 residues. Germline V CDR1 and CDR2: SGHRS, YFSETQ. Deletions cut 0 bases from V and 6 bases from J, with 10 bases between.

This clone came up a few times. The chain employs TRBV27 and TRBJ2-2; no definite D call. V gave up 1 base and J gave up 6 bases, with 3 bases separating them. Germline lookup yields CDR1 MNHEY and CDR2 SMNVEV (reference sequence). The CDR3 has 12 amino acids. CDR3 DNA sequence: TGTGCCAGCAGTTTATTTCCCGGGGAGCTGTTTTTT. It translates to CASSLFPGELFF.

J is TRBJ2-7 and V is TRBV11-3; D is undetermined. The CDR3 covers 13 residues. Per the germline V gene, CDR1 is SGHNT and CDR2 is YENEEA. V lost 2 bases and J 0 bases, leaving 5 bases between the germline ends. CDR3 in amino acids: CASSLKGSYEQYF. CDR3 in DNA: TGTGCCAGCAGCTTAAAGGGCTCCTACGAGCAGTACTTC.

V usage is TRBV12-5 and J usage is TRBJ1-2; maybe TRBD1 (5 bases). From germline, CDR1 is LGHNT and CDR2 FRNRAP. V gave up 0 bases and J gave up 2 bases, with 7 bases separating them. This CDR3 comprises 14 residues. The CDR3: CASGLVPGNYGYTF. CDR3 DNA: TGTGCTAGTGGTTTGGTCCCAGGGAACTATGGCTACACCTTC. The variable domain in full, with the rest retrieved from reference TRBV12-5 and TRBJ1-2, is DARVTQTPRHKVTEMGQEVTMRCQPILGHNTVFWYRQTMMQGLELLAYFRNRAPLDDSGMPKDRFSAEMPDATLATLKIQPSEPRDSAVYFCASGLVPGNYGYTFGSGTRLTVV.

This sequence joins TRBV30 and TRBJ2-7; D uncertain. The V gene's germline CDR1 is GTSNPN and CDR2 SVGIG (reference sequence). The CDR3 loop spans 15 amino acids. V lost 0 bases and J lost 3, with 15 bases in between. CDR3 in DNA: TGTGCCTGGAGTGTACCTTGGGTCTCAGACTACGAGCAGTACTTC. Translated: CAWSVPWVSDYEQYF.

The J gene is TRBJ2-1, the V gene TRBV4-1; D may correspond to TRBD1 or TRBD2 (5 bases each). CDR3 length equals 16 residues. V lost 4 bases to trimming and J lost 4 bases, with 17 bases between them. Germline V gene lookup returns CDR1 MGHRA and CDR2 YSYEKL. The CDR3 sequence is CASSRHPGRQYNEQFF. The CDR3 nucleotides are TGCGCCAGCAGCCGCCATCCGGGACGCCAGTACAATGAGCAGTTCTTC.

The chain recombines TRBV27 with TRBJ1-2; unclear D gene. The germline CDR1 and CDR2 sequences are MNHEY and SMNVEV (reference sequence). The CDR3 sequence is 15 residues long. Deletions cut 3 bases from V and 0 bases from J, with 11 bases between. The chain's CDR3 is CASSFGSSANYGYTF. CDR3 sequence (DNA): TGTGCCAGCAGTTTTGGGTCATCAGCTAACTATGGCTACACCTTC.

This chain uses TRBV11-2 with TRBJ2-5, with 9 positions matching TRBD2. Germline CDR1 reads SGHAT; CDR2 reads FQNNGV. The CDR3 has 19 residues. The ends lost 4 bases at V and 1 base at J; junction bases unmatched: 16. CDR3 in DNA: TGTGCCAGCAGCTATACCGGGGTTGCGGGGGGGACCCTCCAAGAGACCCAGTACTTC. This gives the protein CASSYTGVAGGTLQETQYF.

This CDR3 reads CASPWRGANTGELFF. The CDR3 DNA follows: TGTGCCAGCCCCTGGCGGGGGGCCAATACCGGGGAGCTGTTTTTT. The genes are TRBV7-9 and TRBJ2-2; 8 bases fit TRBD2. With V trimmed by 8 bases and J by 5 bases, 10 bases remained unmatched. CDR1 and CDR2 (germline): SEHNR, FQNEAQ (reference sequence). The CDR3 length is 15 residues.

This chain uses TRBV18 with TRBJ2-6; 7 bases align to TRBD1. After removal of 3 bases from V and 0 bases from J, the junction contained 8 bases not matched to a gene. The CDR3 spans 18 residues. Germline V gene sequence: CDR1 KGHSH, CDR2 LQKENI. The CDR3 DNA is TGTGCCAGCTCACCTCGACAGGGTCGGTACTCTGGGGCCAACGTCCTGACTTTC. As protein: CASSPRQGRYSGANVLTF.

This clone was recorded only once. The V gene is TRBV5-1, the J gene TRBJ2-2; TRBD1 matches 9 bases. Germline lookup yields CDR1 SGHRS and CDR2 YFSETQ. The V segment lost 4 bases and the J segment 4 bases; nucleotides outside the gene matches: 5. This CDR3 region has 15 residues. This chain's CDR3 is CASSPGQGTTGELFF. CDR3 nucleotide sequence: TGCGCCAGCAGCCCTGGACAGGGGACCACCGGGGAGCTGTTTTTT.

This clone appeared a few times. This specimen includes other DNA sequences encoding the same CDR3. The chain employs TRBV6-1 and TRBJ2-3; D is unclear. The CDR3 is 12 residues long. In germline, CDR1 is MNHNS, CDR2 SASEGT. V gave up 8 bases and J gave up 0 bases, with 6 bases separating them. Here the CDR3 reads CASHPSTDTQYF. CDR3 DNA sequence: TGTGCCAGCCATCCTAGCACAGATACGCAGTATTTT.

This chain uses TRBV6-5 with TRBJ2-2; D may be TRBD1 (5 bases). The CDR3 extends over 14 amino acids. Germline V lookup: CDR1 MNHEY, CDR2 SVGAGI. The germline V and J ends were trimmed by 5 bases and 2 bases, with 9 bases remaining between them. The CDR3 DNA sequence: TGTGCCAGCAGTGCGACAGAAAACACCGGGGAGCTGTTTTTT. Translated, it gives CASSATENTGELFF.

The chain has TRBV19 and TRBJ2-2; 9 bases agree with TRBD1. The CDR3 is made up of 15 amino acids. The V gene's germline CDR1 is LNHDA and CDR2 SQIVND (reference sequence). After removal of 4 bases from V and 7 bases from J, the junction contained 7 bases not matched to a gene. Here the CDR3 reads CASSTRDRDSGELFF. The CDR3, as DNA: TGTGCCAGTAGTACCCGGGACAGGGACAGCGGGGAGCTGTTTTTT.

J is TRBJ2-2 and V is TRBV12-5; D is ambiguous. The V end was cut by 2 bases, the J end by 2 bases, with 9 bases between. The CDR3 is 15 residues long. CDR1 LGHNT and CDR2 FRNRAP come from the germline V gene. The CDR3 loop reads CASGLIRVNTGELFF. In DNA, the CDR3 is TGTGCTAGTGGTTTGATACGCGTTAACACCGGGGAGCTGTTTTTT.

This clone was counted a few times. This chain joins TRBV5-4 and TRBJ2-7; 8 bases align to TRBD1. This CDR3 has 13 amino acids. V trimming: 5 bases; J trimming: 2 bases; junction bases outside the gene matches: 3. Per the germline V gene, CDR1 is SGHNT and CDR2 is YYREEE (reference sequence). The CDR3 spells CASSGGQAYEQYF. The CDR3, as DNA: TGTGCCAGCAGTGGGGGACAGGCCTACGAGCAGTACTTC.

The chain has TRBV2 and TRBJ1-2, with 7 positions matching TRBD1. The CDR3 loop spans 11 amino acids. The germline CDR1 and CDR2 sequences are SNHLY and FYNNEI. Germline trimming cut 6 bases from V and 7 bases from J; bases unmatched to any gene: 2. This chain's CDR3 is CASRQGVGYTF. CDR3 in DNA: TGTGCCAGCAGGCAGGGGGTTGGCTACACCTTC. The full variable domain, completed using reference TRBV2 and TRBJ1-2, is EPEVTQTPSHQVTQMGQEVILRCVPISNHLYFYWYRQILGQKVEFLVSFYNNEISEKSEIFDDQFSVERPDGSNFTLKIRSTKLEDSAMYFCASRQGVGYTFGSGTRLTVV.

J is TRBJ1-5 and V is TRBV7-9, with D perhaps matching TRBD1 (5 bases). The CDR3 extends over 16 amino acids. Germline V gene sequence: CDR1 SEHNR, CDR2 FQNEAQ (reference sequence). Trimming removed 5 bases at V and 0 bases at J, with 14 bases between. CDR3 protein: CASSRDVGHSNQPQHF. CDR3 DNA sequence: TGTGCCAGCAGCCGGGACGTGGGGCATAGCAATCAGCCCCAGCATTTT.

CDR3 bases: TGTGCCAGCAGGGGGTTCAGGGGCAATTCCAACGAGCAGTACTTC. Its protein is CASRGFRGNSNEQYF. The chain is built from TRBV2 and TRBJ2-7; maybe TRBD1 (6 bases). CDR1 is SNHLY, CDR2 FYNNEI, per germline. The CDR3 extends over 15 amino acids. Trimming removed 6 bases from V and 5 bases from J, with 20 bases in between.

A few counts support this clone. The rearrangement links TRBV2 to TRBJ1-6; D might be TRBD1 (6 bases). CDR1 SNHLY and CDR2 FYNNEI come from the germline V gene. V was pared by 6 bases and J by 0 bases, with 12 bases between. The CDR3 spans 16 residues. The CDR3 nucleotides read TGTGCCAGCAGCCGAGACAGGAGCTCCTATAATTCACCCCTCCACTTT. Encoded protein: CASSRDRSSYNSPLHF.